Listed below are T cell receptor beta chains from one sample, sequenced in a study of T cells in Graves' hyperthyroidism and ophthalmopathy. TCRdb reanalysed the multiplex PCR reads using MiXCR and keeps one entry per CDR3 protein. The sample lists about half a million distinct CDR3 sequences; about 16% were seen once. The specimen sequenced was blood. The receptor set was obtained from a woman aged 25-40 years with Graves' ophthalmopathy. CDR3s include the opening cysteine and the closing phenylalanine or tryptophan. Each record gives: clone size, V gene, J gene, D gene, CDR3 DNA, CDR3 protein. D genes are given only for firm matches. Clone size is not always given. Where it is, it says once, few, many or a class for expanded clones.

many	TRBV20-1	TRBJ2-1	TRBD2	TGCAGTGCTAGGGGAGCGGGAGGGCCGAGCTCCTACAATGAGCAGTTCTTC	CSARGAGGPSSYNEQFF
few	TRBV7-9	TRBJ2-7	-	TGTGCCAGCAGCTTGGGACAGGGGTTGGCGGGAGGGCCCTACGAGCAGTACTTC	CASSLGQGLAGGPYEQYF
-	TRBV20-1	TRBJ1-1	-	TGCAGTGCTAGATCGGCACCTGAAGCTTTCTTT	CSARSAPEAFF
many	TRBV2	TRBJ2-2	-	TGTGCCAGCAGTGAAGCCGTACAGAAAACCGGGGAGCTGTTTTTT	CASSEAVQKTGELFF
-	TRBV28	TRBJ1-4	TRBD1	TGTGCCAGCAGTATCCAACAGGGGGCTAATGAAAAACTGTTTTTT	CASSIQQGANEKLFF
few	TRBV20-1	TRBJ2-1	TRBD2	TGCAGTGCAAAAACTAGCGGGAGACTGCTTGGGCAGTTCTTC	CSAKTSGRLLGQFF
few	TRBV19	TRBJ2-1	TRBD2	TGTGCCACCAGGGAGACGGCGGGAGGGCCCTACAATGAGCAGTTCTTC	CATRETAGGPYNEQFF
-	TRBV19	TRBJ2-1	TRBD2	TGTGCCAGTAGTATAGATGGGGGGGCCTACAATGAGCAGTTCTTC	CASSIDGGAYNEQFF
few	TRBV18	TRBJ2-7	TRBD2	TGTGCCAGCTCCCACTCACAGCGGGAGGCCTACGAGCAGTACTTC	CASSHSQREAYEQYF
-	TRBV20-1	TRBJ1-6	-	TGCAGTGCTGTAGAGGATACTTTTTCACCCCTCCACTTT	CSAVEDTFSPLHF
many	TRBV6-2/TRBV6-3	TRBJ2-2	-	TGTGCCAGCAGTTACACCCCGAACACCGGGGAGCTGTTTTTT	CASSYTPNTGELFF
-	TRBV6-2/TRBV6-3	TRBJ2-3	-	TGTGCCAGCAGAGCCATACGAGGGTTTACAGATACGCAGTATTTT	CASRAIRGFTDTQYF
many	TRBV20-1	TRBJ2-3	TRBD2	TGCAGTGCCCAAGTTTCTTTAGCGGGAGGGCGGCATACGCAGTATTTT	CSAQVSLAGGRHTQYF
few	TRBV30	TRBJ2-5	-	TGTGCCTGGAGTAGTGGGGAAGGAAAAGAGACCCAGTACTTC	CAWSSGEGKETQYF
many	TRBV7-2	TRBJ2-5	TRBD2	TGTGCCAGCAGCTTAACACTAGCGGAAACCCAGTACTTC	CASSLTLAETQYF
-	TRBV6-2/TRBV6-3	TRBJ1-5	-	TGTGCCAGCAGTTCCCGGACGGAGAGCAATCAGCCCCAGCATTTT	CASSSRTESNQPQHF
many	TRBV20-1	TRBJ2-7	-	TGCCGAGAAACGTACGAGCAGTACTTC	CRETYEQYF
many	TRBV20-1	TRBJ2-5	-	TGCAGTGCTAGGGTGGGCGAGACCCAGTACTTC	CSARVGETQYF
many	TRBV7-8	TRBJ1-2	-	TGTGCCAGCAGCTTAAGGGGGGTCTATGGCTACACCTTC	CASSLRGVYGYTF
many	TRBV20-1	TRBJ2-7	TRBD1	TGCAGTGCTAGTGGACAGGGGAGAGTAAACGAGCAGTACTTC	CSASGQGRVNEQYF
-	TRBV4-2	TRBJ2-7	-	TGTGCCAGCAGCCAAGATCCCTGGGAACGATTTTACGAGCAGTACTTC	CASSQDPWERFYEQYF
-	TRBV6-2/TRBV6-3	TRBJ2-1	-	TGTGCCAGCAGCTATATAAGGGAGCAGTTCTTC	CASSYIREQFF
many	TRBV28	TRBJ2-1	-	TGTGCCAGCAGCCGTCTTATGAACAATGAGCAGTTCTTC	CASSRLMNNEQFF
many	TRBV13	TRBJ2-3	TRBD2	TGTGCCAGCAGCTTAGAGGCGGGAGCAGATACGCAGTATTTT	CASSLEAGADTQYF
-	TRBV24-1	TRBJ2-7	-	TGTGCCACCAGTGACCCAGGGATGTCCTACGAGCAGTACTTC	CATSDPGMSYEQYF
-	TRBV15	TRBJ1-4	-	TGTGCCACCAGCAGAGATCCCCCGGGTGCAACTAATGAAAAACTGTTTTTT	CATSRDPPGATNEKLFF
many	TRBV4-2	TRBJ2-3	TRBD2	TGTGCCAGCAGCCAAGGCGAGGCTAGCGGGAGTGAGTTAGATACGCAGTATTTT	CASSQGEASGSELDTQYF
many	TRBV4-2	TRBJ2-7	TRBD2	TGTGCCAGCACCCCACTCACGGCGGGAGGGAACTACGAGCAGTACTTC	CASTPLTAGGNYEQYF
-	TRBV10-3	TRBJ2-7	-	TGTGCCATCAGTGCGAGTTCTCCCTACGAGCAGTACTTC	CAISASSPYEQYF
-	TRBV5-1	TRBJ1-2	TRBD1	TGTGCCAGCAGCCCGACGGGACAGCCGTTAGCTAACTATGGCTACACCTTC	CASSPTGQPLANYGYTF
few	TRBV3-1	TRBJ1-1	-	TGTGCCAGCAGCCTCACGACAGGGAACACTGAAGCTTTCTTT	CASSLTTGNTEAFF
few	TRBV9	TRBJ2-5	-	TGCGCCAGCAGCGTAGGTAATAGCTTAGAGACCCAGTACTTC	CASSVGNSLETQYF
many	TRBV6-2/TRBV6-3	TRBJ2-1	-	TGTGCCAGCAGTTATAACAGGGTAGACAATGAGCAGTTCTTC	CASSYNRVDNEQFF
-	TRBV20-1	TRBJ2-7	-	TGCAGTGCCAGGGACTGGAACTCCTACGAGCAGTACTTC	CSARDWNSYEQYF
-	TRBV27	TRBJ2-5	-	TGTGCCAGCAGTTTATACGGGGGGCTCTTGGAAGAGACCCAGTACTTC	CASSLYGGLLEETQYF
many	TRBV30	TRBJ1-1	-	TGTGCCTGGAGTGAAGTGTACGGGGGCGGCACTGAAGCTTTCTTT	CAWSEVYGGGTEAFF
few	TRBV20-1	TRBJ2-3	-	TGCAGTGCTAGGTGGCAGGGGGGGACAGATACGCAGTATTTT	CSARWQGGTDTQYF
-	TRBV4-1	TRBJ2-7	-	TGCGCCAGACTATCTACCAGGGCACCCTACGAGCAGTACTTC	CARLSTRAPYEQYF
many	TRBV6-2/TRBV6-3	TRBJ2-5	-	TGTGCCAGCAGGCGCACGGAGACCCAGTACTTC	CASRRTETQYF
many	TRBV7-7	TRBJ2-1	TRBD2	TGTGCTAGCAGCGACACTAGCGGGAGGGTCTACAATGAGCAGTTCTTC	CASSDTSGRVYNEQFF
once	TRBV7-2	TRBJ2-3	-	-	CASSFYICSASSLAARTDTQYF
few	TRBV29-1	TRBJ2-5	TRBD1	TGCAGCGTTGAAGATCCCGGGCAGGGGGCTTGGGAGACCCAGTACTTC	CSVEDPGQGAWETQYF
few	TRBV10-3	TRBJ1-3	-	TGTGCCATCAGTTTGGGGGGCGCGTTGGACACCATATATTTT	CAISLGGALDTIYF
-	TRBV19	TRBJ2-2	-	TGTGCCGGTAGTATGATGCTGCCTTCCGGGGAGCTGTTTTTT	CAGSMMLPSGELFF
many	TRBV2	TRBJ2-7	-	TGTGCCAGCGGCTATTTCGCCGGGAACGAGCAGTACTTC	CASGYFAGNEQYF
few	TRBV12-3/TRBV12-4	TRBJ2-2	-	TGTGCCAGCAAGGATAAGTACACCGGGGAGCTGTTTTTT	CASKDKYTGELFF
many	TRBV30	TRBJ2-3	-	TGTGCCTGGACTTCGGGCGATACGCAGTATTTT	CAWTSGDTQYF
few	TRBV3-1	TRBJ2-7	-	TGTGCCAGCAGCCAAGGGGCCCACGAGCAGTACTTC	CASSQGAHEQYF
few	TRBV7-2	TRBJ1-1	-	TGTGCCAGCAGCTTAGTCTTTGGTGAAGCTTTCTTT	CASSLVFGEAFF
many	TRBV28	TRBJ2-1	TRBD2	TGTGCCAGCAGTTTATGGGCTAGCGGGGTAAATGAGCAGTTCTTC	CASSLWASGVNEQFF
few	TRBV10-3	TRBJ1-4	TRBD1	TGTACCATCGGCTCAGGGGGACCTAATGAAAAACTGTTTTTT	CTIGSGGPNEKLFF
many	TRBV7-3	TRBJ2-1	TRBD2	TGTGCCAGCAGCTCATCCGGGACTAACTACAATGAGCAGTTCTTC	CASSSSGTNYNEQFF
many	TRBV28	TRBJ2-7	TRBD1	TGTGCCAGCAGCCCACAGGGGGCGCGGGACTACGAGCAGTACTTC	CASSPQGARDYEQYF